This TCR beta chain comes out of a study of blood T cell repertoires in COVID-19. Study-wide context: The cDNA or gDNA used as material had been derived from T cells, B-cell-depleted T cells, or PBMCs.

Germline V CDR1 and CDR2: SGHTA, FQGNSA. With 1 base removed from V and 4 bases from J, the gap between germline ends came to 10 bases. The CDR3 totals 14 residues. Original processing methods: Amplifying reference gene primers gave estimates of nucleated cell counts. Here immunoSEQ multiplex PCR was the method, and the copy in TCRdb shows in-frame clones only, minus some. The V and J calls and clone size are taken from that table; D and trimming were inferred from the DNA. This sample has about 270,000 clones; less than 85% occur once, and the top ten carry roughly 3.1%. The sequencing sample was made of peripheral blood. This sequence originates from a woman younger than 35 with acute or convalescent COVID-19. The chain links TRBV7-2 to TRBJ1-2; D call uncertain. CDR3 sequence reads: CASSLVVSGYGYTF. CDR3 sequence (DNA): TGTGCCAGCAGCTTAGTAGTGTCGGGCTATGGCTACACCTTC.